This section outlines one T cell receptor (beta chain) sequence together with its context. Antigen: not known. The length of the CDR3 is 19 residues. V shed 6 bases, J shed 0 bases, and the junction held 17 bases outside the gene matches. This specimen comes from a study of post-analysis software for immune sequencing data. Overall study context: Included among the disease courses, which were recorded for the cohort, were relapsing-remitting, secondary progressive and progressive-relapsing multiple sclerosis.

Study findings and constraints: Five TRBV segments occurring more often in patients than controls included TRBV5-6, TRBV5-1 and TRBV20-1. Controls showed significantly higher normalized Chao1 diversity than did multiple sclerosis patients. Samples from a shared batch, those prepared together, strongly co-clustered by F measure.

Researchers reported that TCR beta cDNA libraries carried unique molecular identifiers. It was from roughly 1 to 10 million T cells that 450,000 to 550,000 cDNA molecules came. TCRdb reprocessed the PCR reads via MiXCR and lists one record per CDR3 protein. The sample lists roughly 800,000 distinct CDR3 sequences; roughly 50% were seen once. This receptor was identified in a girl aged 5-17 years with multiple sclerosis. V is TRBV12-3 or TRBV12-4 and J is TRBJ2-1; 7 bases map to TRBD1. Material: blood. The CDR3 DNA is TGTGCCAGCAGGAGCTCCGGGACAGACAGACTCGGCTCCTACAATGAGCAGTTCTTC. This sequence encodes CASRSSGTDRLGSYNEQFF.